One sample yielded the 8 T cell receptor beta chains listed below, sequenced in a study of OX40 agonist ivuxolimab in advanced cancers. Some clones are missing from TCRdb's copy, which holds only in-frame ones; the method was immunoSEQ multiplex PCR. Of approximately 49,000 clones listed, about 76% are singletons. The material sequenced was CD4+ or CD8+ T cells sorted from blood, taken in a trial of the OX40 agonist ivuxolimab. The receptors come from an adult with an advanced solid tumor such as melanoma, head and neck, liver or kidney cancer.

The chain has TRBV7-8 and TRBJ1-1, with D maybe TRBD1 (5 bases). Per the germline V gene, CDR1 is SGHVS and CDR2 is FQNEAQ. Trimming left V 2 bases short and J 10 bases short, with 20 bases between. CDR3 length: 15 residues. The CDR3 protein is CASSLLPGTSLGAFF. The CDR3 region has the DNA TGTGCCAGCAGCTTACTCCCCGGGACCTCATTAGGAGCTTTCTTT.

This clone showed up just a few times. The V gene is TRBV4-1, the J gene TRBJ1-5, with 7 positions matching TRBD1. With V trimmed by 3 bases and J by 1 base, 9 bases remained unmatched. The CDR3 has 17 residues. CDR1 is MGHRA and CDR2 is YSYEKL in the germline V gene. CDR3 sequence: CASSQTATGRSNQPQHF. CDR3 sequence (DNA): TGCGCCAGCAGCCAGACGGCGACAGGGAGGAGCAATCAGCCCCAGCATTTT.

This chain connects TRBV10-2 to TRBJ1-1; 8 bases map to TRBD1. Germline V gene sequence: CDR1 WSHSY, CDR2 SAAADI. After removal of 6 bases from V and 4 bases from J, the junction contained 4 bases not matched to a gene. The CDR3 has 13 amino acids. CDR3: CASSLGTGTEAFF. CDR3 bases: TGCGCCAGCAGCCTCGGGACAGGCACTGAAGCTTTCTTT.

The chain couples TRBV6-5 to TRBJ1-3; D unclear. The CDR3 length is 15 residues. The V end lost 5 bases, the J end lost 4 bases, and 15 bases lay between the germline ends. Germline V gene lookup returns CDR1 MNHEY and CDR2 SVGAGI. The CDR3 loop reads CASSTLKPVGNTIYF. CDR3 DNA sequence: TGTGCCAGCAGTACCCTCAAGCCCGTCGGAAACACCATATATTTT.

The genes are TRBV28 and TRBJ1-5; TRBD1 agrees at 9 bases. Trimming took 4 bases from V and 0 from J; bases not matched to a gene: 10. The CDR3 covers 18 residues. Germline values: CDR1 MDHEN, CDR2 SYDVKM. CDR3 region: CASSSPATGGYSNQPQHF. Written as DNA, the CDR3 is TGTGCCAGCAGTTCGCCCGCGACAGGGGGGTATAGCAATCAGCCCCAGCATTTT. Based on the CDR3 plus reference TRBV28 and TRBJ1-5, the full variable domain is DVKVTQSSRYLVKRTGEKVFLECVQDMDHENMFWYRQDPGLGLRLIYFSYDVKMKEKGDIPEGYSVSREKKERFSLILESASTNQTSMYLCASSSPATGGYSNQPQHFGDGTRLSIL.

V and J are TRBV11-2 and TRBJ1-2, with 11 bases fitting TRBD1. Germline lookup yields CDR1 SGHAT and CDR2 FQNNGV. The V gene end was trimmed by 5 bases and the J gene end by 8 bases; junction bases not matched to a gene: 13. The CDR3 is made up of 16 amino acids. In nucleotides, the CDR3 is TGTGCCAGCAGCCTGACAAGAGGACAGGGGGCGCTCGGCTACACCTTC. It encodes CASSLTRGQGALGYTF.

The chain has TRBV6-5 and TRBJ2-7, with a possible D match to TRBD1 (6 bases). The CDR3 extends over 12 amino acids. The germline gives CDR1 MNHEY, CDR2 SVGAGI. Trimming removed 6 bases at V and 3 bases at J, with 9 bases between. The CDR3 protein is CASRSQGYEQYF. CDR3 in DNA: TGTGCCAGCAGATCACAGGGCTACGAGCAGTACTTC.

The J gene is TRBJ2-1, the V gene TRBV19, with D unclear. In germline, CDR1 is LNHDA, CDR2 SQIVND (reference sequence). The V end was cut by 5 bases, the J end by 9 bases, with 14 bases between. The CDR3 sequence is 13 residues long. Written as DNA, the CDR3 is TGTGCCAGTAGTCTGGCTGCCGGCGGTGAGCAGTTCTTC. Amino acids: CASSLAAGGEQFF.